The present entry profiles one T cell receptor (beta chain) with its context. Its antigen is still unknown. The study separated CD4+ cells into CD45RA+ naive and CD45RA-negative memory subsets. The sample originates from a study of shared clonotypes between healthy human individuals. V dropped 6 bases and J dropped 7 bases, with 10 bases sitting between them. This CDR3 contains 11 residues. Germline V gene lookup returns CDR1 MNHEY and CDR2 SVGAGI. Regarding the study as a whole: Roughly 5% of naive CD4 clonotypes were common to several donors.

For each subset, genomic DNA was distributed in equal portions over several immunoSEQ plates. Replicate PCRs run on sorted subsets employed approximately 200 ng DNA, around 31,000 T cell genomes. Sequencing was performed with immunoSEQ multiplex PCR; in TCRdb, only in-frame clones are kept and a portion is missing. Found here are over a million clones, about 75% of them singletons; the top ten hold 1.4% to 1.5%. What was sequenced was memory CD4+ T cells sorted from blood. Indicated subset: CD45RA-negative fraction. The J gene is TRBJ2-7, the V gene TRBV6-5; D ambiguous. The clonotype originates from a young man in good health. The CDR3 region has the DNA TGTGCCAGCAGCGTTAACAGAGAGCAGTACTTC. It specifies CASSVNREQYF.